Below, one TCR beta chain is given with its context. The sample originates from a study of siplizumab effects on memory and regulatory T cells. The CDR3 consists of 14 residues. Germline V gives CDR1 SGHRS, CDR2 YFSETQ. V was clipped by 3 bases and J by 2 bases, with 12 bases between them. Assays examined about 9.1 x 10^4 TCR templates per sample. The assay was immunoSEQ multiplex PCR, and TCRdb's table has in-frame clones only and misses some. The table lists 120,000 or so clones, over 85% of them singletons. The material sequenced was CD4+ T cells sorted from blood. The sequence was obtained from a human donor in good health. The chain is built from TRBV5-1 and TRBJ2-7; maybe TRBD2 (6 bases). CDR3 protein: CASSSTTRAYEQYF. The DNA of the CDR3 is TGCGCCAGCAGCTCAACGACTAGGGCCTACGAGCAGTACTTC.